This is a list of T cell receptor beta chains from one sample in a study of blood T cells in healthy people across ages. TCRdb re-derived calls from the 5' RACE reads in MiXCR, one entry per CDR3 protein. The data show almost 800,000 distinct CDR3 sequences, with over 45% seen just once and 22% held by the top ten. Sequenced: blood. The receptors here all came from a man under 40 in good health. The CDR3 runs from the conserved cysteine through the conserved F or W. Fields, in order: J gene, V gene, clone size, D gene, CDR3 protein, CDR3 DNA. The D gene is left open where the match is weak. The listing skips clone size in some rows; elsewhere it reads once, few, many or a size class.

J: TRBJ1-1; V: TRBV29-1; size: -; D: -; CDR3: CSAQSFLDTEAFF; DNA: TGCAGCGCCCAATCCTTCCTTGACACTGAAGCTTTCTTT
J: TRBJ2-1; V: TRBV7-9; size: few; D: -; CDR3: CASSRSGGTNEQFF; DNA: TGTGCCAGCAGCCGTTCCGGGGGAACCAATGAGCAGTTCTTC
J: TRBJ2-1; V: TRBV6-6; size: -; D: -; CDR3: CASREDPGGEQFF; DNA: TGTGCCAGCAGGGAGGACCCGGGCGGCGAGCAGTTCTTC
J: TRBJ2-7; V: TRBV5-1; size: once; D: TRBD1; CDR3: CASSSRTGQYEQYF; DNA: TGCGCCAGCAGCTCCCGGACAGGGCAGTACGAGCAGTACTTC
J: TRBJ2-3; V: TRBV24-1; size: -; D: -; CDR3: CATSDFLGENTDTQYF; DNA: TGTGCCACCAGTGATTTCTTGGGAGAGAACACAGATACGCAGTATTTT
J: TRBJ2-1; V: TRBV5-6; size: -; D: TRBD2; CDR3: CASTLGGVNYNEQFF; DNA: TGTGCCAGCACTTTGGGGGGGGTTAACTACAATGAGCAGTTCTTC
J: TRBJ2-5; V: TRBV29-1; size: -; D: TRBD2; CDR3: CSVKTSGGALETQYF; DNA: TGCAGCGTTAAGACTAGCGGGGGGGCACTGGAGACCCAGTACTTC
J: TRBJ2-7; V: TRBV4-2; size: -; D: -; CDR3: CASSQDRADYEQYF; DNA: TGTGCCAGCAGCCAAGACCGGGCGGACTACGAGCAGTACTTC
J: TRBJ2-3; V: TRBV7-2; size: few; D: TRBD2; CDR3: CASSLRLAGGGGTQYF; DNA: TGTGCCAGCAGCTTACGACTAGCGGGAGGGGGGGGTACGCAGTATTTT
J: TRBJ2-7; V: TRBV4-1; size: -; D: -; CDR3: CASSQHGLAEQYF; DNA: TGCGCCAGCAGCCAACACGGACTGGCCGAGCAGTACTTC
J: TRBJ2-1; V: TRBV4-3; size: -; D: -; CDR3: CASSRAPVEHEQFF; DNA: TGCGCCAGCAGCCGTGCTCCGGTTGAACATGAGCAGTTCTTC
J: TRBJ2-1; V: TRBV29-1; size: -; D: TRBD2; CDR3: CSVVRGLARDEQFF; DNA: TGCAGCGTTGTGAGGGGACTAGCTAGAGATGAGCAGTTCTTC
J: TRBJ2-7; V: TRBV5-1; size: -; D: TRBD1; CDR3: CASSTLAAGGSYVQYF; DNA: TGCGCCAGCAGCACCCTGGCTGCAGGGGGCTCCTACGTGCAGTACTTC
J: TRBJ2-7; V: TRBV9; size: -; D: TRBD2; CDR3: CASSRGTSFYEQYF; DNA: TGTGCCAGCAGCCGCGGGACTAGTTTCTACGAGCAGTACTTC
J: TRBJ1-6; V: TRBV28; size: -; D: -; CDR3: CASRGSNNSPLHF; DNA: TGTGCCAGCAGGGGGTCCAATAATTCACCCCTCCACTTT
J: TRBJ2-7; V: TRBV29-1; size: -; D: TRBD1; CDR3: CSVEGQGRGHEQYF; DNA: TGCAGCGTCGAGGGACAGGGGAGAGGCCACGAGCAGTACTTC
J: TRBJ1-5; V: TRBV12-3/TRBV12-4; size: -; D: -; CDR3: CASSPIQGPQHF; DNA: TGTGCCAGCAGCCCGATTCAGGGTCCCCAGCATTTT
J: TRBJ2-7; V: TRBV6-2/TRBV6-3; size: -; D: TRBD1; CDR3: CASSRQGFYEQYF; DNA: TGTGCCAGCAGTCGACAGGGGTTCTACGAGCAGTACTTC
J: TRBJ2-7; V: TRBV7-2; size: -; D: -; CDR3: CASSWGDTYEQYF; DNA: TGTGCCAGCAGCTGGGGTGACACATACGAGCAGTACTTC
J: TRBJ2-5; V: TRBV7-9; size: many; D: -; CDR3: CASSPRPQETQYF; DNA: TGTGCCAGCAGCCCCAGGCCTCAAGAGACCCAGTACTTC
J: TRBJ2-1; V: TRBV13; size: -; D: TRBD2; CDR3: CASSPRGTSGTEQFF; DNA: TGTGCCAGCAGCCCACGGGGGACTAGCGGGACTGAGCAGTTCTTC
J: TRBJ2-1; V: TRBV12-3/TRBV12-4; size: -; D: TRBD1; CDR3: CASSFGVSGQGHHEQFF; DNA: TGTGCCAGCAGTTTTGGGGTATCAGGACAGGGTCACCATGAGCAGTTCTTC
J: TRBJ2-7; V: TRBV20-1; size: -; D: -; CDR3: CSARGEVAYEQYF; DNA: TGCAGTGCTAGAGGAGAAGTGGCCTACGAGCAGTACTTC
J: TRBJ2-5; V: TRBV2; size: -; D: -; CDR3: CASSEEGVGETQYF; DNA: TGTGCCAGCAGTGAAGAGGGGGTCGGGGAGACCCAGTACTTC
J: TRBJ2-1; V: TRBV6-5; size: -; D: TRBD1; CDR3: CASKGTEGDSYNEQFF; DNA: TGTGCCAGCAAGGGGACAGAAGGGGACTCCTACAATGAGCAGTTCTTC
J: TRBJ2-4; V: TRBV20-1; size: -; D: TRBD2; CDR3: CSARETAGGNIRYF; DNA: TGCAGTGCTAGAGAAACAGCGGGAGGAAACATTCGGTACTTC
J: TRBJ2-5; V: TRBV7-2; size: -; D: -; CDR3: CASSQDSHQETRYF; DNA: TGTGCCAGCAGCCAAGACAGCCACCAAGAGACCCGGTACTTC
J: TRBJ2-3; V: TRBV20-1; size: many; D: TRBD2; CDR3: CSAVVLAGTTDTQYF; DNA: TGCAGTGCTGTCGTCCTAGCGGGAACCACAGATACGCAGTATTTT
J: TRBJ1-6; V: TRBV20-1; size: -; D: -; CDR3: CSARDFAGDFNSPLHF; DNA: TGCAGCGCTAGAGATTTTGCCGGAGACTTTAATTCACCCCTCCACTTT
J: TRBJ2-5; V: TRBV9; size: -; D: TRBD2; CDR3: CASSQLSGAAYGQYF; DNA: TGTGCCAGCAGCCAACTTAGCGGGGCCGCATACGGGCAGTACTTC
J: TRBJ2-7; V: TRBV30; size: -; D: TRBD2; CDR3: CAWSWLAGDVEQYF; DNA: TGTGCCTGGAGTTGGCTAGCGGGAGACGTCGAGCAGTACTTC
J: TRBJ1-6; V: TRBV4-2; size: -; D: -; CDR3: CASTAGDGGGSPLHF; DNA: TGTGCCAGCACCGCAGGGGATGGCGGCGGTTCACCCCTCCACTTT
J: TRBJ1-4; V: TRBV9; size: -; D: -; CDR3: CASSVSGAGDEKLFF; DNA: TGTGCCAGCAGCGTATCGGGGGCGGGAGATGAAAAACTGTTTTTT